This T cell receptor beta chain derives from a study of T cell responses to AZD1222 COVID-19 vaccine. Study-level results: Two doses of AZD1222 preceded a rise in Spike-specific TCR breadth and depth. Across the whole spike, CD4 TCRs peaked at regions 160-218 and 743-854.

The table came from immunoSEQ multiplex PCR; TCRdb's copy has only in-frame clones and leaves some out. In the table there are 90,000 to 130,000 clones, about 94% of which are singletons. Points on this clone: What it binds is unknown.

Trimming stripped 4 bases from V and 8 bases from J, with 17 bases between. The CDR3 has 14 residues. Germline V gene lookup returns CDR1 SGHAT and CDR2 FQNNGV. The receptor was derived from an adult who received the AZD1222 COVID-19 vaccine. The rearrangement joins TRBV11-2 to TRBJ1-2; D ambiguous. The material was peripheral blood, obtained 28 days after the second AZD1222 dose. The CDR3 protein is CASSSNALGGGYTF. The CDR3 DNA follows: TGTGCCAGCAGCTCGAACGCCCTGGGAGGAGGCTACACCTTC.